This is a list of T cell receptor beta chains from one sample in a study of technical replicates of blood from four donors. The repertoire was sequenced with immunoSEQ multiplex PCR; TCRdb's copy has only in-frame clones and lacks some. The repertoire has approximately 81,000 clones, about 94% of them found once; the top ten carry more than 0.35%. Sequencing used T cells isolated from PBMCs. The receptors shown here come from a human donor in good health. Both conserved end residues are part of each CDR3. The D gene is left open where the match is weak. Part of the rows lack a size; the others show once, few, many or a class for expanded clones.

abundance,j_gene,d_gene,v_gene,CDR3aa,CDR3nt
-,TRBJ1-2,-,TRBV27,CASSLRTGRTNYGYTF,TGTGCCAGCAGTTTACGGACCGGACGGACAAACTATGGCTACACCTTC
-,TRBJ2-3,-,TRBV11-3,CASSPSGDTQYF,TGTGCCAGCAGTCCGTCCGGAGATACGCAGTATTTT
-,TRBJ1-2,-,TRBV9,CASSVGGAGGYTF,TGTGCCAGCAGCGTCGGGGGGGCTGGAGGCTACACCTTC
-,TRBJ1-4,TRBD1,TRBV5-1,CASSLDPQGLEEKLFF,TGCGCCAGCAGCTTAGACCCACAGGGGTTGGAAGAAAAACTGTTTTTT
-,TRBJ2-7,-,TRBV5-4,CASSLGASYEQYF,TGTGCCAGCAGCTTGGGGGCGAGCTACGAGCAGTACTTC
-,TRBJ2-3,-,TRBV7-9,CASSLRALDSTDTQYF,TGTGCCAGCAGCTTAAGAGCGCTAGATAGCACAGATACGCAGTATTTT
-,TRBJ2-1,-,TRBV5-1,CASSSNNEQFF,TGCGCCAGCAGCTCAAACAATGAGCAGTTCTTC
-,TRBJ1-2,TRBD1,TRBV4-2,CASSQTTGLNGYTF,TGTGCCAGCAGCCAGACGACAGGGTTAAACGGCTACACCTTC
-,TRBJ1-1,TRBD1,TRBV9,CASSITGQGTEAFF,TGTGCCAGCAGCATTACCGGACAGGGCACTGAAGCTTTCTTT
-,TRBJ1-1,-,TRBV6-5,CASSPSQGNEAFF,TGTGCCAGCAGTCCGAGTCAGGGGAATGAAGCTTTCTTT
-,TRBJ2-2,TRBD2,TRBV7-9,CASSLVQSGGNTGELFF,TGTGCCAGCAGCTTAGTCCAGTCGGGAGGGAACACCGGGGAGCTGTTTTTT
-,TRBJ1-1,-,TRBV25-1,CASSNRENTEAFF,TGTGCCAGCAGTAATCGAGAGAACACTGAAGCTTTCTTT
few,TRBJ2-1,TRBD2,TRBV6-1,CASITSGGHNEQFF,TGTGCCAGCATAACTAGCGGGGGGCACAATGAGCAGTTCTTC
-,TRBJ2-1,TRBD2,TRBV5-6,CASSPEREVVNEQFF,TGTGCCAGCAGCCCGGAGCGGGAGGTTGTCAATGAGCAGTTCTTC
-,TRBJ2-1,-,TRBV27,CASIPTIYNEQFF,TGTGCCAGCATTCCGACTATCTACAATGAGCAGTTCTTC
-,TRBJ2-7,TRBD2,TRBV4-2,CASSQDAGGYYEQYF,TGTGCCAGCAGCCAAGATGCGGGAGGATACTACGAGCAGTACTTC
-,TRBJ2-1,TRBD1,TRBV5-6,CASSRTGTGNEEQFF,TGTGCCAGCAGCCGTACCGGGACAGGGAATGAGGAGCAGTTCTTC
-,TRBJ1-4,-,TRBV7-9,CASSLGGVDEKLFF,TGTGCCAGCAGCTTGGGCGGGGTGGATGAAAAACTGTTTTTT
-,TRBJ2-2,TRBD2,TRBV7-2,CASSLLAGVTGELFF,TGTGCCAGCAGCTTACTCGCGGGAGTTACCGGGGAGCTGTTTTTT
-,TRBJ2-3,TRBD2,TRBV2,CASRPLAGISTDTQYF,TGTGCCAGCAGACCACTAGCGGGGATAAGCACAGATACGCAGTATTTT
-,TRBJ2-7,-,TRBV5-4,CASSLASGGNEQYF,TGTGCCAGCAGCTTGGCCTCAGGCGGGAACGAGCAGTACTTC
-,TRBJ2-1,-,TRBV30,CAWSVLANNEQFF,TGTGCCTGGAGTGTTCTAGCTAACAATGAGCAGTTCTTC
-,TRBJ2-1,-,TRBV6-5,CASSYSRGRNEQFF,TGTGCCAGCAGTTACAGTAGGGGGAGAAATGAGCAGTTCTTC
-,TRBJ1-1,-,TRBV4-1,CASSQDLRNTEAFF,TGCGCCAGCAGCCAAGATCTCCGGAACACTGAAGCTTTCTTT
-,TRBJ2-7,TRBD1,TRBV7-3,CASSFLGGSSYEQYF,TGTGCCAGCAGCTTCTTAGGGGGCAGCTCCTACGAGCAGTACTTC
few,TRBJ2-5,TRBD2,TRBV4-2,CASSQGWTSVKETQYF,TGTGCCAGCAGCCAAGGATGGACTAGCGTTAAAGAGACCCAGTACTTC
-,TRBJ1-1,-,TRBV6-1,CASSEFSPSNGNTEAFF,TGTGCCAGCAGTGAATTTTCCCCATCCAACGGGAACACTGAAGCTTTCTTT
-,TRBJ1-1,-,TRBV5-1,CASSIQQGHTEAFF,TGCGCCAGCAGCATTCAACAGGGACACACTGAAGCTTTCTTT
-,TRBJ1-1,TRBD1,TRBV19,CASSRALGRQGIGEAFF,TGTGCCAGTAGTAGAGCGTTGGGGAGACAGGGGATCGGTGAAGCTTTCTTT
few,TRBJ2-3,-,TRBV5-1,CASSLEGAFSTDTQYF,TGCGCCAGCAGCTTGGAAGGGGCGTTCAGCACAGATACGCAGTATTTT
-,TRBJ2-1,TRBD2,TRBV7-3,CASSPITSGTYNEQFF,TGTGCCAGCAGCCCGATAACTAGCGGGACCTACAATGAGCAGTTCTTC
once,TRBJ2-7,-,TRBV25-1,CASSEYRGLEQYF,TGTGCCAGCAGTGAATATAGAGGGCTCGAGCAGTACTTC
-,TRBJ2-7,TRBD1,TRBV4-3,CASSRHGTGDYEQYF,TGCGCCAGCAGCAGACACGGGACAGGGGATTACGAGCAGTACTTC
-,TRBJ2-2,TRBD1,TRBV7-3,CASSLTSGTVPNTGELFF,TGTGCCAGCAGCTTAACGTCGGGGACAGTACCAAACACCGGGGAGCTGTTTTTT
-,TRBJ1-3,TRBD1,TRBV28,CASSLPRTGEGRNTIYF,TGTGCCAGCAGTTTACCCCGGACAGGTGAAGGAAGAAACACCATATATTTT
-,TRBJ1-5,-,TRBV6-5,CASSYSEGMGQPQHF,TGTGCCAGCAGTTACTCGGAGGGAATGGGGCAGCCCCAGCATTTT
-,TRBJ2-6,-,TRBV6-1,CASTFLSGANVLTF,TGTGCCAGCACTTTCCTATCTGGGGCCAACGTCCTGACTTTC
-,TRBJ2-3,TRBD2,TRBV7-2,CASRPSGGGTDTQYF,TGTGCCAGCAGACCTAGCGGGGGGGGCACAGATACGCAGTATTTT
-,TRBJ2-7,-,TRBV27,CASSSSGFSYEQYF,TGTGCCAGCAGTTCCAGCGGTTTCTCCTACGAGCAGTACTTC
-,TRBJ2-5,TRBD2,TRBV5-3,CARSLGGLAGRDKETQYF,TGTGCCAGAAGCTTGGGGGGCCTAGCGGGAAGGGATAAAGAGACCCAGTACTTC